The rows below give T cell receptor beta chains drawn from one sample of a study of blood T cells in healthy people across ages. MiXCR, run by TCRdb on the 5' RACE reads, gives a single entry per CDR3 protein. In the table there are approximately 1.5 million distinct CDR3 sequences, about 32% of which are singletons. Sequencing was carried out using blood. These receptors were collected from a woman under 40 in good health. Each CDR3 is given with its conserved first and last residue. The D gene is left open where the match is weak. Only some rows state a clone size, as once, few, many or a class for expanded clones.

>TRBV7-9|-|-|TRBJ1-2
TGTGCCAGCAGCTTATTGGGGCAGCACTATGGCTACACCTTC
CASSLLGQHYGYTF
>TRBV9|TRBD1|few|TRBJ2-1
TGTGCCAGCACCAGGACAGGGGGAGTACATGAGCAGTTCTTC
CASTRTGGVHEQFF
>TRBV7-2|TRBD1|few|TRBJ1-2
TGTGCCAGCAGCCCCCCCCTGGTCGGGACAGTTGGTAACTATGGCTACACCTTC
CASSPPLVGTVGNYGYTF
>TRBV10-3|TRBD1|few|TRBJ1-6
TGTGCCACTCGGGACAGAGATTCACCCCTCCACTTT
CATRDRDSPLHF
>TRBV20-1|TRBD2|few|TRBJ2-7
TGCAGTGCCTTAGCGGGGGCCGCTTACGAGCAGTACTTC
CSALAGAAYEQYF
>TRBV18|-|few|TRBJ2-7
TGTGCCAGCTCACCACGTATGGCAGTTTCCTACGAGCAGTACTTC
CASSPRMAVSYEQYF
>TRBV20-1|-|-|TRBJ1-1
TGCAGTGCTAGAGATCTCGCCGGGGCGTTAAGGGACACTGAAGCTTTCTTT
CSARDLAGALRDTEAFF
>TRBV20-1|TRBD2|many|TRBJ2-7
TGCAGTGCTAGACGTCAACTAGCGGAGTACGAGCAGTACTTC
CSARRQLAEYEQYF
>TRBV6-2/TRBV6-3|-|many|TRBJ2-5
TGTGCCAGCAGACGACAGGACCCGTACCAAGAGACCCAGTACTTC
CASRRQDPYQETQYF
>TRBV12-3/TRBV12-4|TRBD1|-|TRBJ2-3
TGTGCCAGCTGTGACAGGGCAGATGCGCAGTATTTT
CASCDRADAQYF
>TRBV30|-|-|TRBJ1-2
TGTGCCTGGCTGGGGGGCGGCTATGGCTACACCTTC
CAWLGGGYGYTF
>TRBV30|-|-|TRBJ2-7
TGTGCCTGGAGCGGGGGACAGTCCTACGAGCAGTACTTC
CAWSGGQSYEQYF
>TRBV10-3|TRBD1|few|TRBJ1-1
TGTGCCATCAGTGACCCGGCAGGGGGGAGTAGGACTGAAGCTTTCTTT
CAISDPAGGSRTEAFF
>TRBV5-1|-|-|TRBJ2-7
TGCGCCAGCAGAGGCCTGGAGTTCCACGAGCAGTACTTC
CASRGLEFHEQYF
>TRBV12-3/TRBV12-4|-|-|TRBJ2-5
TGTGCCAGTACGGGACGGGCGGTGGTATCCCAGTACTTC
CASTGRAVVSQYF
>TRBV3-1|-|-|TRBJ2-1
TGTGCCAGCAGCCAAGATCGGGCTAGGTACGGCAATGAGCAGTTCTTC
CASSQDRARYGNEQFF
>TRBV27|-|-|TRBJ2-7
TGTGCCAGCAGCGTCTCAGGGTCCCCCTACGAGCAGTACTTC
CASSVSGSPYEQYF
>TRBV27|TRBD1|-|TRBJ1-2
TGTGCCACCCGGACAGGCAACTATGGCTACACCTTC
CATRTGNYGYTF
>TRBV29-1|TRBD1|many|TRBJ2-7
TGCAGCGTTGCAAAAAGGGGACAGGCCTACGAGCAGTACTTC
CSVAKRGQAYEQYF
>TRBV4-2|-|-|TRBJ2-3
TGTGCCAGCAGCCAAGAGCTCTCCCGGGGGGCGGAGGGCACAGATACGCAGTATTTT
CASSQELSRGAEGTDTQYF
>TRBV5-1|-|-|TRBJ2-7
TGCGCCAGCAGTCCTCGATCGGGGGAGACCTACGAGCAGTACTTC
CASSPRSGETYEQYF
>TRBV5-1|-|-|TRBJ1-2
TGCGCCAGCAGCGAACAGGGTTTTGGCTATGGCTACACCTTC
CASSEQGFGYGYTF
>TRBV4-1|TRBD1|-|TRBJ2-7
TGCGCCAGCAGCCAGGGACAGGGGGTGGGGTTCGAGCAGTACTTC
CASSQGQGVGFEQYF
>TRBV3-1|-|-|TRBJ2-3
TGTGCCAGCAGCCCCCAACTTCAAGATACGCAGTATTTT
CASSPQLQDTQYF
>TRBV9|-|-|TRBJ2-5
TGTGCCAGCAGCGTAGCGGATAGAGAGACCCGGTACTTC
CASSVADRETRYF
>TRBV10-2|-|-|TRBJ1-1
TGCGCCAGCAGTGAGCGAGGTGTAGGTGAAGCTTTCTTT
CASSERGVGEAFF
>TRBV4-3|-|-|TRBJ2-7
TGCGCCAGCAGCCAAGAGTGGCTAGCCTACAATGAGCAGTACTTC
CASSQEWLAYNEQYF
>TRBV20-1|-|many|TRBJ1-2
TGCAGTGGTGGAGAAGGGGCCGACTATGGCTACACCTTC
CSGGEGADYGYTF
>TRBV25-1|-|-|TRBJ2-3
TGTGCCAGCAGTGAATGGGATGGAGAGCCCTCCTCGACAGATACGCAGTATTTT
CASSEWDGEPSSTDTQYF
>TRBV4-1|TRBD2|many|TRBJ2-3
TGCGCCAGCAGCCAAGATCCGACTAGCGGGAGCACAGATACGCAGTATTTT
CASSQDPTSGSTDTQYF
>TRBV5-5|-|-|TRBJ1-2
TGTGCCAGCAGTTTATCGGGGGCAGGAATTGGCTACACCTTC
CASSLSGAGIGYTF
>TRBV20-1|TRBD2|-|TRBJ2-3
TGCAGTGCCCCATCTGGAGCGGGACGCACAGATACGCAGTATTTT
CSAPSGAGRTDTQYF
>TRBV6-6|-|few|TRBJ1-5
TGTGCCAGCAGCCTCAAGGACAGAAACCATAGCAATCAGCCCCAGCATTTT
CASSLKDRNHSNQPQHF
>TRBV20-1|-|-|TRBJ1-2
TGCAGTGCTAGAGATTTTCCGGATCCCTATGGCTACACCTTC
CSARDFPDPYGYTF
>TRBV13|TRBD2|few|TRBJ2-3
TGTGCCAGCAGCCCTCGAGGGGGGACTAGCGGACTTACGCAGTATTTT
CASSPRGGTSGLTQYF
>TRBV5-1|-|few|TRBJ1-1
TGCGCCAGCACCCCTCGAGGGGACCAGAGGAACACTGAAGCTTTCTTT
CASTPRGDQRNTEAFF
>TRBV7-9|TRBD1|few|TRBJ2-3
TGTGCCAGCAGCTACCCCGGACAGGGGAACCAAGATACGCAGTATTTT
CASSYPGQGNQDTQYF
>TRBV6-2/TRBV6-3|-|-|TRBJ2-1
TGTGCCAGCAGTTTCAATTTTGATGAGCAGTTCTTC
CASSFNFDEQFF
>TRBV24-1|-|-|TRBJ1-2
TGTGCCACCAGTGATCCGACCCTCAACTATGGCTACACCTTC
CATSDPTLNYGYTF
>TRBV5-6|-|-|TRBJ2-5
TGTGCCAGCAGCCTGTCGAAAGAGACCCAGTACTTC
CASSLSKETQYF
>TRBV15|-|many|TRBJ2-3
TGTGCCACCAGCAGAGACCAAACAGATACGCAGTATTTT
CATSRDQTDTQYF
>TRBV6-1|TRBD1|-|TRBJ1-2
TGTGCCAGCAGAGGCGGACAGGGGGTACCGGAAGACTATGGCTACACCTTC
CASRGGQGVPEDYGYTF
>TRBV5-1|-|-|TRBJ2-1
TGCGCCAGCAGCTTGGGGGGCATTGCCTACAATGAGCAGTTCTTC
CASSLGGIAYNEQFF
>TRBV7-9|-|-|TRBJ2-7
TGTGCCAGCAGCCCGGACTGGCTCTACGAGCAGTACTTC
CASSPDWLYEQYF
>TRBV7-3|-|-|TRBJ2-7
TGTGCCAGCAGCTTAACGGCCATGGGACCCTACGAGCAGTACTTC
CASSLTAMGPYEQYF
>TRBV28|TRBD1|few|TRBJ2-7
TGTGCCAGCAGAGGACAGGGAAGCGAGCAGTACTTC
CASRGQGSEQYF